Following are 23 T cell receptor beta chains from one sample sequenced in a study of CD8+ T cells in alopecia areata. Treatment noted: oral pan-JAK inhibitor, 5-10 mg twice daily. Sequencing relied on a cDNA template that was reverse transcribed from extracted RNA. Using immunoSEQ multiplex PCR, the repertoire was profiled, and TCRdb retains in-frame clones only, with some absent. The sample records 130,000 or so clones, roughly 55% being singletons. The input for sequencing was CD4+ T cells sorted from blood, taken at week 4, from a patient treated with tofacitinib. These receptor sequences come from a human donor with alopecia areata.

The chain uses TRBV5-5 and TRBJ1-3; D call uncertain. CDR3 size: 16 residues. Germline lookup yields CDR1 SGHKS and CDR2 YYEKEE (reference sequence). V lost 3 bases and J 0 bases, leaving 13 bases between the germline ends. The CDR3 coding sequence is TGTGCCAGCAGCTCGTTGACGAGAAGCTCTGGAAACACCATATATTTT. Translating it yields CASSSLTRSSGNTIYF.

Written as DNA, the CDR3 is TGCGCCAGCAGCCCCCGCCTGGGTAGCTGGCGCGAGCAGTACTTC. Translation gives CASSPRLGSWREQYF. The chain links TRBV23-1 to TRBJ2-7, with D hard to call. TRBV23-1 falls under the ORF class, with uncertain function. CDR3 length: 15 residues. Trimming pared 6 bases from V and 6 bases from J, leaving 21 bases between.

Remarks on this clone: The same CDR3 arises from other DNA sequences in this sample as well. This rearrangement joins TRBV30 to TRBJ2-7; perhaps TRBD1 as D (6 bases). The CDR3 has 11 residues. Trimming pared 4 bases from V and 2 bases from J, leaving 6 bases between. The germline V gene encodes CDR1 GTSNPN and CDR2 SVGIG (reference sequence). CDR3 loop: CAWKGAYEQYF. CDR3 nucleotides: TGTGCCTGGAAGGGGGCCTACGAGCAGTACTTC.

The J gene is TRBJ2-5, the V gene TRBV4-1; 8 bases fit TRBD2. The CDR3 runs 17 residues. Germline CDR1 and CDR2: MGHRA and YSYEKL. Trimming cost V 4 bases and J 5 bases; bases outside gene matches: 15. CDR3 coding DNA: TGCGCCAGCAGCCTACGAGGAGGAGGCGGGGGGCTGGAGACCCAGTACTTC. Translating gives CASSLRGGGGGLETQYF.

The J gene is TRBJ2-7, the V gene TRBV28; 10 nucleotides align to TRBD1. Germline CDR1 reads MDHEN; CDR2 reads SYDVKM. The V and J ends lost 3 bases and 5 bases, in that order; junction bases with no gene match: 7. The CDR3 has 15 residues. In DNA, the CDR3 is TGTGCCAGCAGTTTTACGGGACAGGGGTCGGACGAGCAGTACTTC. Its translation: CASSFTGQGSDEQYF.

CDR3 protein: CASSWEGQAQETQYF. CDR3 in DNA: TGCGCCAGCAGCTGGGAGGGACAGGCCCAAGAGACCCAGTACTTC. V gene TRBV5-1 combines with J gene TRBJ2-5; D is possibly TRBD1 (8 bases). The CDR3 is 15 residues long. V was clipped by 3 bases and J by 1 base, with 13 bases between them. Germline assignment: CDR1 SGHRS and CDR2 YFSETQ.

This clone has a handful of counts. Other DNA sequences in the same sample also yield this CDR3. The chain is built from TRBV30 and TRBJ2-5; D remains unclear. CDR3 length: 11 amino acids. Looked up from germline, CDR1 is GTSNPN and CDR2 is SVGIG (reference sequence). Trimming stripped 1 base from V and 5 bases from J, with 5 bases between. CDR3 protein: CAWSGRETQYF. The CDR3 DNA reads TGTGCCTGGAGTGGACGCGAGACCCAGTACTTC.

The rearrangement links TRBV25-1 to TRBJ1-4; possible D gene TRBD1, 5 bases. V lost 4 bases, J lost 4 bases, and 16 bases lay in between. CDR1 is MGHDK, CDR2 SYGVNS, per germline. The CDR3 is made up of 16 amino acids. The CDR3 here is CASSAGRTMSNEKLFF. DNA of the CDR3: TGTGCCAGCAGTGCGGGCCGGACAATGAGTAATGAAAAACTGTTTTTT.

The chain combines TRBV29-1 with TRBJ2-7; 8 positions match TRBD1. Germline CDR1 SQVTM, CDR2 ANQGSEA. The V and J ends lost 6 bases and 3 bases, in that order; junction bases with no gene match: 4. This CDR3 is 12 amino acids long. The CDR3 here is CSVLGQGYEQYF. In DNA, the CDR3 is TGCAGCGTCTTAGGACAGGGCTACGAGCAGTACTTC.

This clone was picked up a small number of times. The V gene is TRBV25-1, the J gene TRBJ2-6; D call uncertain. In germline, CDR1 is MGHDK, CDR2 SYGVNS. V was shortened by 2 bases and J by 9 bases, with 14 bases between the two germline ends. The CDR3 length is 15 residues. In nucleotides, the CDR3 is TGTGCCAGCAGTGAACCCCGAGAAGGTGACAACGTCCTGACTTTC. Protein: CASSEPREGDNVLTF. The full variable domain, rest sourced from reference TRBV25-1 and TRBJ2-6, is EADIYQTPRYLVIGTGKKITLECSQTMGHDKMYWYQQDPGMELHLIHYSYGVNSTEKGDLSSESTVSRIRTEHFPLTLESARPSHTSQYLCASSEPREGDNVLTFGAGSRLTVL.

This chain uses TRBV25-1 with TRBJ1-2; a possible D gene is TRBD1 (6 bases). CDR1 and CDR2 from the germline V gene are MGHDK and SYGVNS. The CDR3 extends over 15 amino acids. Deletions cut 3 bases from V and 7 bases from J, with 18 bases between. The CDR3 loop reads CASSEGGRGNPGYTF. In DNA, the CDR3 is TGTGCCAGCAGTGAGGGGGGCAGGGGTAACCCTGGCTACACCTTC.

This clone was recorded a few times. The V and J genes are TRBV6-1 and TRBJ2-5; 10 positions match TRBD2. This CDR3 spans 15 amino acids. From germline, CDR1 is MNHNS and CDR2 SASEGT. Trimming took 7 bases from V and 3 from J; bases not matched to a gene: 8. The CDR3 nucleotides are TGTGCCAGCACTCTCGCTAGCGGGGGAAAAGAGACCCAGTACTTC. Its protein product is CASTLASGGKETQYF.

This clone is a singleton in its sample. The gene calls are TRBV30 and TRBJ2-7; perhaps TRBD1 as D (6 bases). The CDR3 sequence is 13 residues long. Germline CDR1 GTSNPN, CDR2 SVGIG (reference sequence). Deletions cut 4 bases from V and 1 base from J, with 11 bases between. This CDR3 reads CAWNRQASYEQYF. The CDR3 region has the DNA TGTGCCTGGAATAGACAGGCGTCCTACGAGCAGTACTTC.

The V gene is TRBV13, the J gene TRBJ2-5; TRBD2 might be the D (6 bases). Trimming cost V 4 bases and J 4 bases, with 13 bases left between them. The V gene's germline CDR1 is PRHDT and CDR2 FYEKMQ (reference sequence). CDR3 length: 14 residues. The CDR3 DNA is TGTGCCAGCAGCTGGAAGGCGGGGTCAGAGACCCAGTACTTC. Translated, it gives CASSWKAGSETQYF. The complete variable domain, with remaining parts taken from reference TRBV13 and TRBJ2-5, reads AAGVIQSPRHLIKEKRETATLKCYPIPRHDTVYWYQQGPGQDPQFLISFYEKMQSDKGSIPDRFSAQQFSDYHSELNMSSLELGDSALYFCASSWKAGSETQYFGPGTRLLVL.

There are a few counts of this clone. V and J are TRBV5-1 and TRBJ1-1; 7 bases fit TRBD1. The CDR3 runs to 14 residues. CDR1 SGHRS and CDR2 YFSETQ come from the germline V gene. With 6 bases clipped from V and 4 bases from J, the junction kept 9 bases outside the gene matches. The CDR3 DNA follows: TGCGCCAGCACCCAGGGGGGTTCGAGCACTGAAGCTTTCTTT. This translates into CASTQGGSSTEAFF.

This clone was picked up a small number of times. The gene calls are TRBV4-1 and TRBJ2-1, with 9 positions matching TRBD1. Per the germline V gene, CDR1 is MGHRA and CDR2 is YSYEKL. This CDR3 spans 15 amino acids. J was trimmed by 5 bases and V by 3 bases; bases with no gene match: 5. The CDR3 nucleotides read TGCGCCAGCAGCCAGACCGGGACAGGGCACAATGAGCAGTTCTTC. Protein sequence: CASSQTGTGHNEQFF.

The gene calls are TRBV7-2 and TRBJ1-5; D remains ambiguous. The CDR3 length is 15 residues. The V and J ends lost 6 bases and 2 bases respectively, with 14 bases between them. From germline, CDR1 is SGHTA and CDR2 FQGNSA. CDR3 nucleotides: TGTGCCAGCAGTCGTGACTCGAGGGGCAATCAGCCCCAGCATTTT. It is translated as CASSRDSRGNQPQHF.

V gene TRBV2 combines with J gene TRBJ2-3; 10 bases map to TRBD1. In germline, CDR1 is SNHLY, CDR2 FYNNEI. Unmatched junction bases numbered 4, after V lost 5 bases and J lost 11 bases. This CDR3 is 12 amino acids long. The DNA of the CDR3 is TGTGCCAGCAGTCGACAGGGGGCAGGGCAGTATTTT. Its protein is CASSRQGAGQYF. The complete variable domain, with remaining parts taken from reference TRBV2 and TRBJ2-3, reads EPEVTQTPSHQVTQMGQEVILRCVPISNHLYFYWYRQILGQKVEFLVSFYNNEISEKSEIFDDQFSVERPDGSNFTLKIRSTKLEDSAMYFCASSRQGAGQYFGPGTRLTVL.

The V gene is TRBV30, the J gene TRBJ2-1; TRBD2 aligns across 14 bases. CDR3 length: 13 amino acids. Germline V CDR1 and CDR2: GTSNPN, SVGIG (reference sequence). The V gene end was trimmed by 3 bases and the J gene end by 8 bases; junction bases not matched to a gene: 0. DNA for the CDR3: TGTGCCTGGAGGGGACTAGCGGGAGATGAGCAGTTCTTC. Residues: CAWRGLAGDEQFF.

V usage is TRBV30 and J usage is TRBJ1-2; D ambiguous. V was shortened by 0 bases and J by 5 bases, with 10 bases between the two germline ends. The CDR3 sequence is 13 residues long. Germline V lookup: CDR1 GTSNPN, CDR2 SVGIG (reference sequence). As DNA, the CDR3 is TGTGCCTGGAGTGTACGGGCACTTTATGGCTACACCTTC. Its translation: CAWSVRALYGYTF.

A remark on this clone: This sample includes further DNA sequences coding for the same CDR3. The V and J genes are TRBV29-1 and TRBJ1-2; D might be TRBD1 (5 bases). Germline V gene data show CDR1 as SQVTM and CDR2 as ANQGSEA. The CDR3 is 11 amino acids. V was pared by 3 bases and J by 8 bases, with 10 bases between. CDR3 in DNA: TGCAGCGTTGACGGGGGAGGCGGCTACACCTTC. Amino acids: CSVDGGGGYTF.

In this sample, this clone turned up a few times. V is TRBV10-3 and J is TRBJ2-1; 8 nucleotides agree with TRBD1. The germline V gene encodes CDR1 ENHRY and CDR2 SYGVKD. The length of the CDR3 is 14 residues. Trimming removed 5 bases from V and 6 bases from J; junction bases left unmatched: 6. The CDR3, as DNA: TGTGCCATCAGTTCGGGACAGGTAACCAATGAGCAGTTCTTC. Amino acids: CAISSGQVTNEQFF.

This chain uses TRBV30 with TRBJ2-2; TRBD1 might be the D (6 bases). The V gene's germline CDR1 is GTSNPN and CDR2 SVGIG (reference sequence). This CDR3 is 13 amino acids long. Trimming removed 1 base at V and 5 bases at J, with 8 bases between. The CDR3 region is CAWSAQGTGELFF. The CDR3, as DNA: TGTGCCTGGAGTGCTCAGGGGACCGGGGAGCTGTTTTTT.